This paragraph reports one TCR beta chain. The sample comes from a study of T cells in Graves' hyperthyroidism and ophthalmopathy. Trimming removed 5 bases at V and 4 bases at J, with 12 bases between. The CDR3 is 12 amino acids. In germline, CDR1 is DFQATT, CDR2 SNEGSKA (reference sequence). Disease duration was under 3 months in the ophthalmopathy patients, who also had a Clinical Activity Score of at least 3 and a NOSPECS grade of at least 4. PBMCs were derived from about 10 ml fresh peripheral blood. RNA transcripts yielded amplified TCR beta CDR3 regions. The study used the HTBI primer set for a first-round RT-PCR of the TCR CDR3. MiXCR was run by TCRdb on the multiplex PCR reads, yielding one entry per CDR3 protein. The sample has some 550,000 distinct CDR3 sequences; around 15% are singletons.

The V and J genes are TRBV20-1 and TRBJ2-7, with D possibly called TRBD1 or TRBD2 (6 bases each). Sequencing was done on a sample of blood. This TCR came from a woman aged 40-49 years with Graves' ophthalmopathy. The CDR3 DNA is TGCAGTGCTGTGCTAGGGGGGTACGAGCAGTACTTC. Protein sequence: CSAVLGGYEQYF.